This TCR beta chain emerged from a study of T cell clusters in autoimmune cytopenias. Tens of thousands of genome equivalents of blood DNA were amplified for TRB. This CDR3 contains 16 residues. One tube held mixed TRB-A and TRB-B primer pools for touch-down PCR. TCRdb reprocessed the multiplex PCR reads, keeping one entry per CDR3 protein, no DNA. This repertoire includes approximately 2,000 distinct CDR3 sequences. Sequences were obtained from peripheral blood. V is TRBV12-3 or TRBV12-4 and J is TRBJ2-1; TCRdb calls TRBD2, which cannot be checked without DNA. The TCR was taken from a human donor with an autoimmune cytopenia or autoimmune hepatitis (not recorded which). The CDR3 sequence: CASSWTSGGPVNEQFF.